What follows is one T cell receptor (beta chain) and its context. The antigen is undetermined. This entry is derived from a study of CD8 T cells in ankylosing spondylitis. Quantitative 5'-RACE with molecular barcodes was used to make the TCR beta libraries. TCRdb independently ran MiXCR on the 5' RACE reads; one entry per CDR3 protein. The sample includes some 700,000 distinct CDR3 sequences, around 19% of them seen just once. Study results and limitations: A TCR beta motif of 7 to 9 highly homologous variants seemed to mark ankylosing spondylitis blood. Previously reported in reactive arthritis synovial fluid and blood were some of the motif variants.

The sequence derives from a male donor with ankylosing spondylitis. Sequencing used blood, either unsorted or a sorted T cell fraction (not recorded which).

CDR3 protein: CASSFPGQIETQYF. The DNA of the CDR3 is TGTGCCAGCAGCTTCCCGGGACAGATAGAGACCCAGTACTTC. The chain links TRBV7-9 to TRBJ2-5; 7 bases map to TRBD1. CDR1 SEHNR and CDR2 FQNEAQ come from the germline V gene (reference sequence). This CDR3 comprises 14 residues. The J segment lost 4 bases and the V segment lost 3 bases, leaving 5 bases of the junction unmatched.